Reported below is one T cell receptor (beta chain). Trimming removed 2 bases from V and 4 bases from J, with 14 bases in between. This CDR3 region has 15 residues. The V gene's germline CDR1 is MNHEY and CDR2 SVGAGI. These data come from a study of T cells in Graves' hyperthyroidism and ophthalmopathy. It was RNA transcripts that yielded the amplified TCR beta CDR3 regions. With the HTBI primer set, the TCR CDR3 went through a first round of RT-PCR. TCRdb itself ran the multiplex PCR reads through MiXCR, one entry per CDR3 protein. The sample yields about 500,000 distinct CDR3 sequences, around 14% seen once.

This clonotype originated in a woman aged 18-29 years with Graves' hyperthyroidism. V is TRBV6-5 and J is TRBJ1-1; D unclear. Sequencing used blood. DNA of the CDR3: TGTGCCAGCAGTTACGGACTCCTGGGAGGCACTGAAGCTTTCTTT. Its protein product is CASSYGLLGGTEAFF.